Below, one TCR beta chain is given with its context. What it binds is not known. The CDR3 has 14 amino acids. Germline V CDR1 and CDR2: LNHDA, SQIVND (reference sequence). The V and J ends lost 5 bases and 1 base respectively, with 11 bases between them. The sample originates from a study of siplizumab effects on memory and regulatory T cells. General study points: A minor fraction of alloreactive clones, and no more, mapped to unstimulated subsets. In the presence of siplizumab, alloreactive sequences traceable to unstimulated CD4+ memory cells were significantly reduced. Memory cells seemed less diverse than naive T cells, which also seemed major contributors to the alloresponse.

Each sample had approximately 10^5 TCR templates assayed. Clones were sequenced by immunoSEQ multiplex PCR, and TCRdb holds only the in-frame ones, with some missing. Here the sample spans about 120,000 clones, about 95% being singletons. V gene TRBV19 combines with J gene TRBJ2-5, with a weak D call TRBD2 (5 bases). Material: non-Treg CD4+ T cells sorted from blood. This TCR was sampled from a human donor in good health. CDR3 nucleotide sequence: TGTGCCAGTAGTGTCCGGACTTCCCAAGAGACCCAGTACTTC. This codes for CASSVRTSQETQYF.